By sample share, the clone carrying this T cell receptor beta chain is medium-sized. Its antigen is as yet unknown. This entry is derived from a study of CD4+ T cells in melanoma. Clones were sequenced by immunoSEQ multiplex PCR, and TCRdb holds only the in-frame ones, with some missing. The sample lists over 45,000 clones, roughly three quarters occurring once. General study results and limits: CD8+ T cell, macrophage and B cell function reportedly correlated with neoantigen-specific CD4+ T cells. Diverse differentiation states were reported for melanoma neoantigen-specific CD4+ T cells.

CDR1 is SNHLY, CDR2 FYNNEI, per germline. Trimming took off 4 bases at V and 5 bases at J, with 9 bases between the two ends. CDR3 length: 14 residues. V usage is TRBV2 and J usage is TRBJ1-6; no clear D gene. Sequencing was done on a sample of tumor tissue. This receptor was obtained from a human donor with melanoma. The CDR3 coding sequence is TGTGCCAGCAGTGTTCTCAGAAATAATTCACCCCTCCACTTT. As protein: CASSVLRNNSPLHF.